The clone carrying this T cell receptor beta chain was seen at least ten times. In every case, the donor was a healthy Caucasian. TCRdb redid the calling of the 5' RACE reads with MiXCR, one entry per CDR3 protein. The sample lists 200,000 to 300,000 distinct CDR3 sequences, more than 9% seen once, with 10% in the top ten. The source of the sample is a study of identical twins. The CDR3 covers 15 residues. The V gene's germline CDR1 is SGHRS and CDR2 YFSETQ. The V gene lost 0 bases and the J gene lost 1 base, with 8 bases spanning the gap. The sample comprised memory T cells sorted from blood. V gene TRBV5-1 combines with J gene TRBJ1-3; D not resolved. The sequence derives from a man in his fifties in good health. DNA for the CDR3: TGCGCCAGCAGCTTGGGCCAACCATCTGGAAACACCATATATTTT. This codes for CASSLGQPSGNTIYF.